The rows below give T cell receptor beta chains drawn from one sample of a study of lymphopenia after photon versus proton radiotherapy. Sequencing used immunoSEQ multiplex PCR; TCRdb keeps in-frame clones, though not all of them. The table has roughly 61,000 clones, around 90% seen once. The source material was peripheral blood, sampled from a patient treated with proton-based radiotherapy. The receptors shown here come from a man aged 80 or over with esophageal cancer. Each CDR3 is given with its conserved first and last residue. D genes are given only for firm matches. The size entry is marked missing in some rows and otherwise reads once, few, many or a size class.

>-|TRBV7-8|TRBJ1-1|-
CASSPPWKVKDTEAFF
TGTGCCAGCAGCCCCCCTTGGAAGGTCAAGGACACTGAAGCTTTCTTT
>-|TRBV25-1|TRBJ1-2|-
CASSEGAGHYGYTF
TGTGCCAGCAGTGAAGGCGCAGGCCACTATGGCTACACCTTC
>-|TRBV7-2|TRBJ2-5|TRBD2
CASSYQRGEGETQYF
TGTGCCAGCAGCTACCAGCGGGGGGAGGGGGAGACCCAGTACTTC
>once|TRBV21-1|TRBJ2-6|-
CASSKVGRTGTGGANVLTF
TGTGCCAGCAGCAAAGTGGGAAGGACAGGGACCGGTGGGGCCAACGTCCTGACTTTC
>-|TRBV13|TRBJ2-2|TRBD2
CASSTRTSAVGELFF
TGTGCCAGCAGCACTCGGACTAGCGCGGTCGGGGAGCTGTTTTTT
>-|TRBV18|TRBJ1-3|TRBD1
CASSPGQHGTIYF
TGTGCCAGCTCACCGGGACAGCATGGCACCATATATTTT
>-|TRBV29-1|TRBJ1-2|-
CSGLSGTANYGYTF
TGCAGCGGGCTTTCCGGGACGGCTAACTATGGCTACACCTTC
>-|TRBV9|TRBJ1-4|-
CASSVGAGRVNEKLFF
TGTGCCAGCAGCGTAGGCGCAGGGAGGGTTAATGAAAAACTGTTTTTT
>-|TRBV5-1|TRBJ2-7|-
CASSSLPAAIGSSYEQYF
TGCGCCAGCAGTTCCCTACCGGCCGCGATAGGATCCTCCTACGAGCAGTACTTC
>-|TRBV7-9|TRBJ1-1|-
CASSLMAAGNTEAFF
TGTGCCAGCAGCTTAATGGCCGCTGGAAACACTGAAGCTTTCTTT
>-|TRBV6-4|TRBJ2-3|TRBD2
CASSQREIGGLGGDTQYF
TGTGCCAGCAGTCAAAGGGAGATTGGGGGACTAGGGGGAGATACGCAGTATTTT
>once|TRBV10-3|TRBJ1-1|TRBD1
CAISPGTGAEAFF
TGTGCCATCAGCCCCGGGACAGGGGCTGAAGCTTTCTTT
>-|TRBV5-1|TRBJ2-3|-
CASSFGQNTDTQYF
TGCGCCAGCAGCTTCGGACAGAACACAGATACGCAGTATTTT
>-|TRBV6-5|TRBJ2-7|-
CASKRRDEQYF
TGTGCCAGCAAAAGAAGGGACGAGCAGTACTTC
>-|TRBV11-2|TRBJ1-4|-
CASSFDPLGGKLFF
TGTGCCAGCAGCTTTGATCCGCTTGGCGGAAAACTGTTTTTT
>-|TRBV7-2|TRBJ1-3|-
CASSLIGDPGNTIYF
TGTGCCAGCAGCTTAATAGGAGACCCCGGAAACACCATATATTTT
>-|TRBV2|TRBJ1-1|-
CASRLQGGGTEAFF
TGTGCCAGCAGGTTGCAGGGAGGAGGGACTGAAGCTTTCTTT
>-|TRBV28|TRBJ2-7|-
CASGGRATREQYF
TGTGCCAGCGGAGGCAGGGCGACTCGCGAGCAGTACTTC
>-|TRBV9|TRBJ2-5|-
CASSAKQLYQETQYF
TGTGCCAGCAGCGCAAAACAGCTGTACCAAGAGACCCAGTACTTC
>-|TRBV15|TRBJ1-2|TRBD1
CATSRGGTGDDYGYTF
TGTGCCACCAGCAGAGGAGGGACAGGGGACGACTATGGCTACACCTTC
>once|TRBV18|TRBJ1-5|TRBD1
CASSPGTGAIQPQHF
TGTGCCAGCTCACCCGGGACAGGGGCGATTCAGCCCCAGCATTTT
>once|TRBV18|TRBJ1-4|TRBD1
CAGSPNRGYEKLFF
TGTGCCGGCTCACCGAACAGGGGCTATGAAAAACTGTTTTTT
>-|TRBV11-2|TRBJ1-1|-
CASSSPRVNTEAFF
TGTGCCAGCAGCTCCCCGAGGGTGAACACTGAAGCTTTCTTT
>once|TRBV30|TRBJ2-7|TRBD2
CAWKIAGGPSEQYF
TGTGCCTGGAAGATAGCGGGAGGGCCAAGCGAGCAGTACTTC
>-|TRBV9|TRBJ1-3|-
CASSVEGPVPRNTIYF
TGTGCCAGCAGCGTAGAAGGGCCCGTACCTAGAAACACCATATATTTT
>-|TRBV6-1|TRBJ1-5|-
CASSELGISNQPQHF
TGTGCCAGCAGTGAGTTAGGGATTAGCAATCAGCCCCAGCATTTT
>-|TRBV18|TRBJ1-2|TRBD1
CASSPGQGDYGYTF
TGTGCCAGCTCACCCGGACAGGGGGACTATGGCTACACCTTC
>-|TRBV19|TRBJ2-1|-
CASSISPRGYNEQFF
TGTGCCAGTAGTATTTCCCCAAGGGGCTACAATGAGCAGTTCTTC
>-|TRBV11-2|TRBJ2-1|-
CASSLGGNSYNEQFF
TGTGCCAGCAGCTTAGGGGGCAACTCCTACAATGAGCAGTTCTTC
>-|TRBV4-1|TRBJ2-1|-
CASSQDAGDNEQFF
TGCGCCAGCAGCCAAGACGCCGGAGACAATGAGCAGTTCTTC
>-|TRBV5-1|TRBJ2-3|TRBD2
CASSLVPAGGADTQYF
TGCGCCAGCAGCTTGGTCCCAGCGGGGGGAGCGGATACGCAGTATTTT
>-|TRBV2|TRBJ1-5|-
CASSAGARYIYSNQPQHF
TGTGCCAGCAGTGCGGGGGCCCGATATATTTATAGCAATCAGCCCCAGCATTTT
>-|TRBV5-6|TRBJ1-2|TRBD1
CASSLGDRGLNYGYTF
TGTGCCAGCAGCTTAGGGGACAGGGGGCTTAACTATGGCTACACCTTC
>-|TRBV27|TRBJ1-1|TRBD1
CASTPLPSTQGARTEAFF
TGTGCCAGCACCCCGTTGCCCTCAACTCAGGGGGCGCGCACTGAAGCTTTCTTT
>few|TRBV7-2|TRBJ2-2|-
CASSQPRTGELFF
TGTGCCAGCAGCCAACCAAGGACCGGGGAGCTGTTTTTT
>-|TRBV18|TRBJ1-3|-
CASLGLSGNTIYF
TGTGCCAGCTTGGGTCTCTCTGGAAACACCATATATTTT
>-|TRBV7-9|TRBJ2-5|-
CASSPGLEVETQYF
TGTGCCAGCAGCCCAGGGTTAGAAGTAGAGACCCAGTACTTC
>-|TRBV11-2|TRBJ1-2|TRBD1
CASSLVGTGSYGYTF
TGTGCCAGCAGCTTAGTAGGGACAGGGAGCTATGGCTACACCTTC
>-|TRBV6-6|TRBJ1-4|TRBD1
CASKPDPGQGFEKLFF
TGTGCCAGCAAACCCGACCCGGGACAGGGGTTTGAAAAACTGTTTTTT
>-|TRBV7-9|TRBJ1-2|-
CASSPPGEHKNYGYTF
TGTGCCAGCAGTCCCCCGGGGGAGCACAAGAACTATGGCTACACCTTC